At least ten counts were recorded for the clone carrying this T cell receptor beta chain. TCR beta CDR3 sequences were amplified from RNA transcripts. During a first-round RT-PCR of the TCR CDR3, the HTBI primer set was used. Each CDR3 protein is one row after TCRdb ran MiXCR on the multiplex PCR reads. This table has nearly 750,000 distinct CDR3 sequences, 30% to 40% appearing once. Trimming stripped 5 bases from V and 5 bases from J, with 12 bases between. The germline V gene encodes CDR1 DFQATT and CDR2 SNEGSKA (reference sequence). The CDR3 length is 12 residues. This sample stems from a study of T cells in Graves' hyperthyroidism and ophthalmopathy.

The specimen sequenced was blood. The receptor's source is a woman aged 40-49 years with Graves' hyperthyroidism. V gene TRBV20-1 combines with J gene TRBJ2-5; the D gene is possibly TRBD1 (5 bases). In nucleotides, the CDR3 is TGCAGTGCTCAGGGATGGAGCGAGACCCAGTACTTC. It yields the protein CSAQGWSETQYF.